This TCR beta chain was profiled in a study of cytomegalovirus exposure and HLA in healthy donors. Primers included in the PCR were 60 Vbeta and 13 Jbeta primers. Sequencing used immunoSEQ multiplex PCR; TCRdb keeps in-frame clones, though not all of them. The table for this sample gives 200,000 to 250,000 clones. This CDR3 comprises 16 residues. The trim removed 6 bases at V and 6 bases at J, leaving 9 bases unmatched. CDR1 is SNHLY and CDR2 is FYNNEI in the germline V gene. Sequencing input: PBMCs. The V and J genes are TRBV2 and TRBJ2-3, with TRBD2 identical over 13 bases. The receptor was isolated from a woman aged 25-40 years in good health and CMV-seropositive. The DNA for the CDR3 is TGTGCCAGCAGGGAAACTAGCGGGAGGGCCCCCGATACGCAGTATTTT. Protein: CASRETSGRAPDTQYF.